One sample yielded the 30 T cell receptor beta chains listed below, sequenced in a study of shared clonotypes between healthy human individuals. Data came from immunoSEQ multiplex PCR; TCRdb stores just in-frame clones and leaves some out. The table has hundreds of thousands of clones, around 74% seen once. Sequencing was carried out using memory CD4+ T cells sorted from blood. As for subset: CD45RA-negative fraction. The receptors shown here come from a young woman in good health.

J is TRBJ2-7 and V is TRBV11-2; D ambiguous. Germline V gene data show CDR1 as SGHAT and CDR2 as FQNNGV. The CDR3 extends over 17 amino acids. V dropped 5 bases and J dropped 0 bases, with 20 bases sitting between them. CDR3 nucleotide sequence: TGTGCCAGCAGCCGTGTCGAGAAGTGGGCCCACTCCTACGAGCAGTACTTC. Amino acids: CASSRVEKWAHSYEQYF. Combining the CDR3 with reference TRBV11-2 and TRBJ2-7 gives the whole variable domain EAGVAQSPRYKIIEKRQSVAFWCNPISGHATLYWYQQILGQGPKLLIQFQNNGVVDDSQLPKDRFSAERLKGVDSTLKIQPAKLEDSAVYLCASSRVEKWAHSYEQYFGPGTRLTVT.

This chain links TRBV7-9 with TRBJ1-1; D not certain. V dropped 4 bases and J dropped 1 base, with 7 bases sitting between them. This CDR3 has 13 amino acids. The germline CDR1 and CDR2 sequences are SEHNR and FQNEAQ (reference sequence). The CDR3 loop reads CASSSRTNTEAFF. Written as DNA, the CDR3 is TGTGCCAGCAGCTCTAGGACGAACACTGAAGCTTTCTTT. The variable domain in full, completed from reference TRBV7-9 and TRBJ1-1, reads DTGVSQNPRHKITKRGQNVTFRCDPISEHNRLYWYRQTLGQGPEFLTYFQNEAQLEKSRLLSDRFSAERPKGSFSTLEIQRTEQGDSAMYLCASSSRTNTEAFFGQGTRLTVV.

This chain connects TRBV7-2 to TRBJ2-7, with D uncertain. The length of the CDR3 is 14 residues. With 8 bases removed from V and 3 bases from J, the gap between germline ends came to 17 bases. The germline CDR1 and CDR2 sequences are SGHTA and FQGNSA. The CDR3 protein is CASRRATSGYEQYF. Here the CDR3 DNA reads TGTGCCAGCCGTAGGGCAACTTCGGGCTACGAGCAGTACTTC.

The CDR3 protein is CASSQYTGMNTEAFF. The DNA of the CDR3 is TGCGCCAGCAGCCAATATACAGGAATGAACACTGAAGCTTTCTTT. The chain is built from TRBV4-1 and TRBJ1-1, with D maybe TRBD1 (5 bases). Trimming took off 2 bases at V and 0 bases at J, with 10 bases between the two ends. Germline V lookup: CDR1 MGHRA, CDR2 YSYEKL. The CDR3 spans 15 residues.

In regard to this clone: A far larger clone is one base from this, pointing to a likely read error. The J gene is TRBJ1-5, the V gene TRBV13; D is undetermined. Trimming pared 5 bases from V and 4 bases from J, leaving 9 bases between. CDR1 is PRHDT and CDR2 is FYEKMQ in the germline V gene (reference sequence). The CDR3 consists of 13 residues. This chain's CDR3 is CASSTDGNQPQHF. The CDR3 DNA reads TGTGCCAGCAGCACGGACGGTAATCAGCCCCAGCATTTT. Filled out from reference TRBV13 and TRBJ1-5, the complete variable domain reads AAGVIQSPRHLIKEKRETATLKCYPIPRHDTVYWYQQGPGQDPQFLISFYEKMQSDKGSIPDRFSAQQFSDYHSELNMSSLELGDSALYFCASSTDGNQPQHFGDGTRLSIL.

The gene calls are TRBV11-2 and TRBJ2-5; possibly TRBD2 for D (5 bases). The V end was cut by 5 bases, the J end by 5 bases, with 15 bases between. Per germline, CDR1 SGHAT and CDR2 FQNNGV. The CDR3 contains 14 residues. This CDR3 reads CASSRGLLAETQYF. The DNA of the CDR3 is TGTGCCAGCAGCCGAGGGCTCTTGGCGGAGACCCAGTACTTC.

This clone occurred many times. The chain employs TRBV27 and TRBJ2-6; D ambiguous. The CDR3 sequence is 14 residues long. Per the germline V gene, CDR1 is MNHEY and CDR2 is SMNVEV (reference sequence). Trimming removed 7 bases from V and 0 bases from J, with 7 bases in between. CDR3 sequence (DNA): TGTGCCAGCAACGTGCACTCTGGGGCCAACGTCCTGACTTTC. Translating gives CASNVHSGANVLTF. Variable domain in full (rest from reference TRBV27 and TRBJ2-6): EAQVTQNPRYLITVTGKKLTVTCSQNMNHEYMSWYRQDPGLGLRQIYYSMNVEVTDKGDVPEGYKVSRKEKRNFPLILESPSPNQTSLYFCASNVHSGANVLTFGAGSRLTVL.

The chain employs TRBV7-2 and TRBJ2-1, with a tentative D call TRBD2 (6 bases). The CDR3 is 14 amino acids. In germline, CDR1 is SGHTA, CDR2 FQGNSA. V was clipped by 3 bases and J by 1 base, with 7 bases between them. The CDR3 region has the DNA TGTGCCAGCAGCTTCAGCGGGTCCTACAATGAGCAGTTCTTC. Encoded protein: CASSFSGSYNEQFF.

The genes are TRBV6-1 and TRBJ1-2; no clear D gene. The germline V gene encodes CDR1 MNHNS and CDR2 SASEGT. Trimming removed 1 base from V and 5 bases from J, with 14 bases in between. CDR3 length: 15 amino acids. The CDR3 DNA follows: TGTGCCAGCAGTGAAGGGAGTCGGTCGAAATATGGCTACACCTTC. Amino acid sequence: CASSEGSRSKYGYTF.

V usage is TRBV9 and J usage is TRBJ1-3, with 7 bases fitting TRBD1. The CDR3 covers 13 residues. V lost 4 bases and J lost 4; bases outside the gene matches: 2. Germline values: CDR1 SGDLS, CDR2 YYNGEE. CDR3 DNA: TGTGCCAGCAGCACACAGGGGGGAAACACCATATATTTT. This codes for CASSTQGGNTIYF.

This chain connects TRBV2 to TRBJ1-2; no reliable D call. Germline CDR1 is SNHLY and CDR2 is FYNNEI. V lost 7 bases and J 3 bases, leaving 3 bases between the germline ends. The CDR3 contains 10 residues. The CDR3 DNA reads TGTGCCAGCAAGGACTATGGCTACACCTTC. Its protein product is CASKDYGYTF.

A few counts support this clone. The chain carries TRBV29-1 and TRBJ2-6; 8 nucleotides agree with TRBD1. Per the germline V gene, CDR1 is SQVTM and CDR2 is ANQGSEA. V shed 6 bases and J 4 bases; nucleotides not matched to a gene: 2. This CDR3 spans 13 amino acids. CDR3 residues: CSVTGDGANVLTF. Here the CDR3 DNA reads TGCAGCGTGACAGGGGACGGGGCCAACGTCCTGACTTTC.

V usage is TRBV6-6 and J usage is TRBJ2-5; D perhaps matches TRBD2 (6 bases). This CDR3 region has 14 residues. The V end was cut by 6 bases, the J end by 5 bases, with 16 bases between. The germline gives CDR1 MNHNY, CDR2 SVGAGI (reference sequence). The CDR3 region is CASSPVAEGETQYF. In DNA form, the CDR3 reads TGTGCCAGCAGCCCGGTGGCGGAGGGGGAGACCCAGTACTTC.

The rearrangement joins TRBV28 to TRBJ2-4; D unclear. Germline CDR1 MDHEN, CDR2 SYDVKM. This CDR3 is built from 13 residues. The V gene lost 7 bases and the J gene lost 0 bases, with 7 bases spanning the gap. For the CDR3, the DNA is TGTGCCAGCACCTTCTCAGCCAAAAACATTCAGTACTTC. Its protein product is CASTFSAKNIQYF.

This clone was picked up one time. This sequence joins TRBV28 and TRBJ2-3; D gene ambiguous. This CDR3 contains 14 residues. The germline V and J ends were trimmed by 7 bases and 1 base, with 12 bases remaining between them. Per the germline V gene, CDR1 is MDHEN and CDR2 is SYDVKM. DNA for the CDR3: TGTGCCAGCAAAGGCGGTACCCGCACAGATACGCAGTATTTT. It encodes CASKGGTRTDTQYF. The full variable domain, its missing parts supplied by reference TRBV28 and TRBJ2-3, is DVKVTQSSRYLVKRTGEKVFLECVQDMDHENMFWYRQDPGLGLRLIYFSYDVKMKEKGDIPEGYSVSREKKERFSLILESASTNQTSMYLCASKGGTRTDTQYFGPGTRLTVL.

The V gene is TRBV5-1, the J gene TRBJ2-2; TRBD2 matches at 10 bases. The CDR3 extends over 17 amino acids. The V and J ends lost 2 bases and 4 bases, in that order; junction bases with no gene match: 8. The germline V gene encodes CDR1 SGHRS and CDR2 YFSETQ. CDR3 in DNA: TGCGCCAGCAGCTTTTCTAGCGGGAGTCAGGGCACCGGGGAGCTGTTTTTT. It translates to CASSFSSGSQGTGELFF.

This chain joins TRBV15 and TRBJ2-5, with D perhaps TRBD2 (5 bases). V lost 0 bases, J lost 5 bases, and 13 bases lay in between. Germline V gene data show CDR1 as LNHNV and CDR2 as YYDKDF (reference sequence). The CDR3 totals 15 residues. The DNA of the CDR3 is TGTGCCACCAGCAGAGACCTACTAGTTTTGGAGACCCAGTACTTC. Amino acid sequence: CATSRDLLVLETQYF.

The chain combines TRBV18 with TRBJ2-1; 8 bases match TRBD2. Germline lookup yields CDR1 KGHSH and CDR2 LQKENI. This CDR3 is 19 amino acids long. V shed 1 base and J 0 bases; nucleotides not matched to a gene: 11. The CDR3 reads CASSPHRAGGGRSYNEQFF. CDR3 DNA: TGTGCCAGCTCACCACACCGGGCGGGGGGCGGACGCTCCTACAATGAGCAGTTCTTC.

The J gene is TRBJ2-1, the V gene TRBV18, with 8 bases that match TRBD2. This CDR3 is 15 amino acids long. Trimming took 3 bases from V and 7 from J; bases not matched to a gene: 8. CDR1 is KGHSH and CDR2 is LQKENI in the germline V gene. CDR3 amino acids: CASSPGLGTGNEQFF. The CDR3 nucleotides are TGTGCCAGCTCACCGGGACTAGGGACGGGGAATGAGCAGTTCTTC.

The V gene is TRBV5-1, the J gene TRBJ2-1; 8 positions agree with TRBD2. From germline, CDR1 is SGHRS and CDR2 YFSETQ. CDR3 length: 14 residues. V dropped 0 bases and J dropped 8; count of bases not matched to a gene: 4. The CDR3 loop is CASSLAGTRDEQFF. The DNA for the CDR3 is TGCGCCAGCAGCTTGGCCGGGACTAGAGATGAGCAGTTCTTC.

The J gene is TRBJ2-1, the V gene TRBV4-1; D call uncertain. This CDR3 is built from 15 residues. Germline CDR1 reads MGHRA; CDR2 reads YSYEKL. Deletions cut 0 bases from V and 7 bases from J, with 13 bases between. CDR3 amino acids: CASSQEESRVNEQFF. In nucleotides, the CDR3 is TGCGCCAGCAGCCAAGAGGAATCTCGGGTAAATGAGCAGTTCTTC.

The chain recombines TRBV28 with TRBJ1-3; no clear D gene. The germline V gene encodes CDR1 MDHEN and CDR2 SYDVKM. The CDR3 runs to 14 residues. The ends were cut back, 2 bases at V and 3 bases at J, with 8 bases in the middle. For the CDR3, the DNA is TGTGCCAGCAGTTTAAAACAGCATGGAAACACCATATATTTT. It translates to CASSLKQHGNTIYF.

In DNA, the CDR3 is TGTGCCAGCAGCTTACCCCGGGACAGGGGGCTTCTCTACTATGGCTACACCTTC. It codes for CASSLPRDRGLLYYGYTF. The chain uses TRBV11-3 and TRBJ1-2, with 12 bases aligning to TRBD1. The trim removed 2 bases at V and 3 bases at J, leaving 10 bases unmatched. This CDR3 is 18 amino acids long. Germline V gives CDR1 SGHNT, CDR2 YENEEA.

The sample holds one count of this clone. The V gene is TRBV6-6, the J gene TRBJ1-3; a weak D match, TRBD1 (5 bases). The CDR3 covers 14 residues. V was shortened by 7 bases and J by 0 bases, with 10 bases between the two germline ends. Germline-derived CDR1 and CDR2 are MNHNY and SVGAGI (reference sequence). The CDR3 DNA sequence: TGTGCCAGCACCTACGACAGCTCTGGAAACACCATATATTTT. Translating gives CASTYDSSGNTIYF.

This CDR3 is CASSSGTGFSNQPQHF. CDR3 DNA sequence: TGTGCCAGTAGTTCCGGGACTGGTTTTAGCAATCAGCCCCAGCATTTT. The chain links TRBV19 to TRBJ1-5; the D gene is possibly TRBD1 (5 bases). Trimming cost V 5 bases and J 0 bases, with 14 bases left between them. The CDR3 has 16 residues. Germline values: CDR1 LNHDA, CDR2 SQIVND (reference sequence).

The rearrangement uses TRBV29-1 and TRBJ1-1; the match to TRBD1 covers 11 bases. Unmatched junction bases numbered 14, after V lost 7 bases and J lost 7 bases. The CDR3 has 15 residues. Germline CDR1 reads SQVTM; CDR2 reads ANQGSEA. This CDR3 reads CSGTGGEEGIGEAFF. CDR3 nucleotides: TGCAGCGGGACAGGGGGCGAAGAGGGGATTGGTGAAGCTTTCTTT.

This clone turned up a few times. This chain uses TRBV4-1 with TRBJ2-2; D remains ambiguous. The germline CDR1 and CDR2 sequences are MGHRA and YSYEKL. The V end was cut by 1 base, the J end by 4 bases, with 4 bases between. The CDR3 contains 13 residues. CDR3 region: CASSQVSTGELFF. As DNA, the CDR3 is TGCGCCAGCAGCCAAGTGAGCACCGGGGAGCTGTTTTTT.

The CDR3, as DNA: TGTGCCAGCAGTGAAGAACGGGGAGGCACTGAAGCTTTCTTT. Amino acid sequence: CASSEERGGTEAFF. The chain has TRBV2 and TRBJ1-1; D not certain. Between the trimmed V and J ends, which lost 1 base and 4 bases, there was a span of 10 bases. Germline CDR1 SNHLY, CDR2 FYNNEI. The CDR3 is 14 amino acids.

In this sample, this clone turned up many times. This rearrangement joins TRBV5-6 to TRBJ2-4; tentatively, D is TRBD1 (6 bases). Germline V gene sequence: CDR1 SGHDT, CDR2 YYEEEE. The CDR3 consists of 18 residues. Deletions cut 1 base from V and 0 bases from J, with 17 bases between. CDR3 coding DNA: TGTGCCAGCAGCTTGACCTGGGACAACACAATAGCCAAAAACATTCAGTACTTC. This encodes CASSLTWDNTIAKNIQYF.

The gene calls are TRBV28 and TRBJ2-5; TRBD1 aligns across 9 bases. The germline CDR1 and CDR2 sequences are MDHEN and SYDVKM. V lost 8 bases to trimming and J lost 5 bases; unmatched junction nucleotides: 18. CDR3 length equals 17 residues. The DNA for the CDR3 is TGTGCCAGCCGAGGGGCGGAACCTACAGGGGGCTGGGAGACCCAGTACTTC. This codes for CASRGAEPTGGWETQYF.